The clone carrying this T cell receptor beta chain was counted only a few times. Its target is not known. This entry belongs to a study of naive and memory T cell subsets. Between the trimmed V and J ends, which lost 5 bases and 3 bases, there was a span of 13 bases. Germline V gene sequence: CDR1 SGHTA, CDR2 FQGTGA. There are 14 residues in the CDR3. General observations from the study: Especially in CD8 cells, naive repertoires contained a few larger clonotypes, possibly CD45RA-re-expressing memory cells. Expression changes during T cell differentiation may affect RNA-based TCR counts.

An equimolar mix of two oligonucleotides served as the beta constant-region primer for TRBC1 and TRBC2. Ligated cDNA was amplified by four rounds of PCR with nested alpha and beta constant-region primers and SP2. TCRdb reanalysed the UMI-ligation and nested PCR reads using MiXCR and keeps one entry per CDR3 protein. This sample carries over 80,000 distinct CDR3 sequences, roughly 12% of them seen once, and the ten largest clones take more than 0.11%. The chain employs TRBV7-3 and TRBJ1-2, with TRBD1 as a possible D gene (6 bases). This receptor was obtained from a human donor in good health. Sequencing input: naive CD4+ T cells from blood. The CDR3 protein is CASSRAGGDYGYTF. CDR3 DNA sequence: TGTGCCAGCAGCCGAGCGGGGGGCGACTATGGCTACACCTTC.